Sequencing of this T cell receptor (beta chain) was carried out in a study of identical twins. TCRdb reprocessed the 5' RACE reads with MiXCR, giving one entry per CDR3 protein. The sample yields over 250,000 distinct CDR3 sequences, less than 9.5% seen once. V gave up 6 bases and J gave up 2 bases; unmatched junction bases: 1. The CDR3 contains 13 residues. The germline V gene encodes CDR1 MDHEN and CDR2 SYDVKM. This clonotype was counted ten times or more. These sequences were also reported in another study, on yellow fever vaccine responses in identical twins.

The chain links TRBV28 to TRBJ2-7, with 10 bases aligning to TRBD1. The source material was CD8+ T cells sorted from blood. The source is a woman under 30 in good health. CDR3 region: CASRGTGAYEQYF. Here the CDR3 DNA reads TGTGCCAGCAGGGGGACAGGGGCCTACGAGCAGTACTTC.